This record looks at one T cell receptor (beta chain) sequence and its context. The CDR3 contains 15 residues. V lost 4 bases, J lost 0 bases, and 11 bases lay in between. The V gene's germline CDR1 is SGHDT and CDR2 YYEEEE. The sample is drawn from a study of blood T cell repertoires in COVID-19. Overall study context: Acute and convalescent COVID-19 specimens originated in the United States, Italy and Spain. The analysed material was cDNA or gDNA that came from T cells, B-cell-depleted T cells, or PBMCs.

Seattle cases were enrolled at active infection and followed longitudinally. In the authors' workflow: Using reference gene primer amplification, nucleated cell counts were estimated. Clones were sequenced by immunoSEQ multiplex PCR, and TCRdb holds only the in-frame ones, with some missing. V and J calls and clone size follow that table, whereas D and trimming were derived from the DNA. The sample consists of over 400,000 clones, around 90% of them appearing once. This TCR came from a woman aged 45-65 years with COVID-19, enrolled during active disease. The chain employs TRBV5-6 and TRBJ2-1; D gene uncertain. The material sequenced was peripheral blood. CDR3 nucleotides: TGTGCCAGCAGCCCAACATCCAACTCCTACAATGAGCAGTTCTTC. Its protein is CASSPTSNSYNEQFF.